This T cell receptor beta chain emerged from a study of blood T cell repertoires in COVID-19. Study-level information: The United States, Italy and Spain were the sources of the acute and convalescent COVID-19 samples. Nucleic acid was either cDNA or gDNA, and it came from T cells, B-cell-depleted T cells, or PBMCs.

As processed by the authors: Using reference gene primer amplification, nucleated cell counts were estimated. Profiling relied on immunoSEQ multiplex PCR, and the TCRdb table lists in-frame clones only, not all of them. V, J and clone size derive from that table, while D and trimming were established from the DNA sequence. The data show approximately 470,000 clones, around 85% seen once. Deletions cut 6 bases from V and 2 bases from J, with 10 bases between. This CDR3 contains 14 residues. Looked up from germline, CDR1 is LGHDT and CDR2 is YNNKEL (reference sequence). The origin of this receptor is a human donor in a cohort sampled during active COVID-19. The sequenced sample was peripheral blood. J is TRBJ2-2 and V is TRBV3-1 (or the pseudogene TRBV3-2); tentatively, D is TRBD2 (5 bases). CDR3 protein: CASSPTRNTGELFF. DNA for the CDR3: TGTGCCAGCAGTCCCACTAGAAACACCGGGGAGCTGTTTTTT.